The present TCR beta chain was sequenced within a study of technical replicates of blood from several donors. The method was immunoSEQ multiplex PCR; TCRdb's version includes in-frame clones alone and lacks a portion of them. The sample includes about 87,000 clones, approximately 95% of them seen just once. The CDR3 consists of 16 residues. After removal of 5 bases from V and 7 bases from J, the junction contained 8 bases not matched to a gene. Germline CDR1 and CDR2: SGHTA and FQGNSA. The sequencing sample was made of T cells isolated from PBMCs. The sequence came from a human donor in good health. V gene TRBV7-2 combines with J gene TRBJ2-7; 16 nucleotides match TRBD2. CDR3 residues: CASSGGLAGGPGEQYF. The DNA of the CDR3 is TGTGCCAGCAGCGGGGGACTAGCGGGAGGGCCCGGGGAGCAGTACTTC.